This TCR beta chain appears in the sequencing data of a study of blood T cell repertoires in COVID-19. Study details: Whether acute or convalescent, the COVID-19 samples came from the United States, Italy and Spain. Sample material is recorded as cDNA or gDNA derived from T cells, B-cell-depleted T cells, or PBMCs.

Some clones are missing from TCRdb's copy, which holds only in-frame ones; the method was immunoSEQ multiplex PCR. This table has 210,000 or so clones, 88% appearing once. The CDR3 length is 13 residues. Trimming at V came to 9 bases and at J to 2 bases, leaving 2 bases not matched to a gene. Germline V gene lookup returns CDR1 SNHLY and CDR2 FYNNEI. A note on this clone: Different DNA sequences within this sample yield the same CDR3.

The clonotype was recovered from a woman aged 25 to 45 who had been exposed to COVID-19. The genes are TRBV2 and TRBJ1-3; TRBD1 matches 9 bases. Sequenced: PBMCs or T cells enriched from blood (not recorded which). CDR3 in DNA: TGTGCCAGTCGGGACAGGGCTGGAAACACCATATATTTT. Amino acid sequence: CASRDRAGNTIYF.